This T cell receptor beta chain was found in a study of beta chain features in type 1 diabetes. The wider study: Comparable age, gender and cell yields were observed in patients relative to healthy donors. General study points: Type 1 diabetes patients had VDJ junctions that carried fewer insertions and more deletions.

V lost 3 bases and J lost 6, with 14 bases in between. The CDR3 consists of 14 residues. In germline, CDR1 is MNHEY, CDR2 SMNVEV (reference sequence). Remarks on this clone: Its cognate antigen is unknown.

Expressed TCRB transcripts got sequenced, as all isolated RNA was reverse transcribed. Sequencing was performed with immunoSEQ multiplex PCR; in TCRdb, only in-frame clones are kept and a portion is missing. The table records 150,000 to 200,000 clones, around 13% of them present only once. Purity exceeded 98% in all sorted populations. Sequenced sample: central memory CD4+ T cells from blood. The receptor was isolated from a woman aged 18-35 years in good health. The chain employs TRBV27 and TRBJ1-2, with D possibly matching TRBD1 (5 bases). CDR3 DNA sequence: TGTGCCAGCAGTTTCCGCGGGGGACGGGATGGCTACACCTTC. Translating it yields CASSFRGGRDGYTF.